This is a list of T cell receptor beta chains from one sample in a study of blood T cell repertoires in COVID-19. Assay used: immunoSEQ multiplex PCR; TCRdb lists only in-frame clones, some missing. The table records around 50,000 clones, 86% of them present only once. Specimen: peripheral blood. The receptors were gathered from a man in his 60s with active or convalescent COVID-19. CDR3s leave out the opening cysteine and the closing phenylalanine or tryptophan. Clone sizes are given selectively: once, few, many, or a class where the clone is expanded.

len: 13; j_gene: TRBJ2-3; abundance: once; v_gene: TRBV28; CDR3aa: ASSRDRGPGDTQY
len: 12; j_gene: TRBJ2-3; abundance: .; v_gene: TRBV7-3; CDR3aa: ASSLLYESDTQY
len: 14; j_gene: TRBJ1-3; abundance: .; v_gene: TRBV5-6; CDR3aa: ASSLGPTGVGNTIY
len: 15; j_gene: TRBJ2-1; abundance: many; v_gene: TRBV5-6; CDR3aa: ASSLNWASGGTDEQF
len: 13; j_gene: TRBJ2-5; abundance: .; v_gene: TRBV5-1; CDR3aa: ASSLVPGQGETQY
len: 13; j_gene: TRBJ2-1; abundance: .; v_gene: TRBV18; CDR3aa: ASSPRGGSYNEQF
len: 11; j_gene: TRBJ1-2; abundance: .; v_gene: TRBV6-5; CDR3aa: ASSYSRQYGYT
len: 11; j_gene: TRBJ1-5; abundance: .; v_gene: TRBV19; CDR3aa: ASSIRVWQPQH
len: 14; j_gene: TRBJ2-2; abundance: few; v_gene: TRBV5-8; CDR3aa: ASTLTGTGTIGELF
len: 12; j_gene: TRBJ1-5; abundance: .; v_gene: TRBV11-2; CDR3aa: ASSLGGTAQPQH
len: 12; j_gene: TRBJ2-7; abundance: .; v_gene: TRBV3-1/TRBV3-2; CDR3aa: ASSPRDRAGEQY
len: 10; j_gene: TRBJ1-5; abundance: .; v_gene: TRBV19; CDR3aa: ASNLQGQPQH
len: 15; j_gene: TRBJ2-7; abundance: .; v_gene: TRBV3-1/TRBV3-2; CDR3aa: ASSQSPLRRYNYEQY
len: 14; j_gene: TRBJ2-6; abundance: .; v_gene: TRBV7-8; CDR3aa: ASSPRTGTGANVLT
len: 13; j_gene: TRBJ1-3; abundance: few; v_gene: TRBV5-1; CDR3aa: ASSLGGISGNTIY
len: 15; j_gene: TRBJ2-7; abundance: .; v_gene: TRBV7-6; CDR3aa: ASSLAWSEDRGPEQY
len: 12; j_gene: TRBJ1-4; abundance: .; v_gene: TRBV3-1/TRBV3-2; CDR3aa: ASSRGTPGVKLF
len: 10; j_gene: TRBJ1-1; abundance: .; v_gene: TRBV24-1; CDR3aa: AASGQNTEAF
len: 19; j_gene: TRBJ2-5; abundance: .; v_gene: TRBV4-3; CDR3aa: ASSQEYPGTSGGRIGQTQY
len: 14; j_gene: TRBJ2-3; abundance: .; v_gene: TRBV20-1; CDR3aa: SACDQAGGPPDTQY
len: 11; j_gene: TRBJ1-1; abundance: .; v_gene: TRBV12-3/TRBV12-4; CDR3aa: ASSLARGDVAF
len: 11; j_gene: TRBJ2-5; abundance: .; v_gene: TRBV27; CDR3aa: ATPARQGETQY
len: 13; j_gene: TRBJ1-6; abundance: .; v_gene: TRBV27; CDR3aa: ASSVISGQYSPLH
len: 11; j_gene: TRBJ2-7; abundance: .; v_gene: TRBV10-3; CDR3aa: AGAGTGIGEQY
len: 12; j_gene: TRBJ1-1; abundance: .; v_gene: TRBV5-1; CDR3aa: ASSLGTGDTEAF
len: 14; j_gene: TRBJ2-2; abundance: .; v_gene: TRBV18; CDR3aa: ASSPQGTVQRGELF
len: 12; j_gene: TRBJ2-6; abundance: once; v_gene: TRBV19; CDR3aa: ASSIGQGRNVLT
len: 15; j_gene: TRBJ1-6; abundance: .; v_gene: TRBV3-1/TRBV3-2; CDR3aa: ASSEGQRSSYNSPLH
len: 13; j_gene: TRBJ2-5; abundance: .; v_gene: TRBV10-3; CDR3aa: AISATDLYQETQY
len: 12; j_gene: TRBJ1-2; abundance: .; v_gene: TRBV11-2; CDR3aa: ASSLEQGTYGYT
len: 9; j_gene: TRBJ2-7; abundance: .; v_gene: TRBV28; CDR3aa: ASTDTYEQY
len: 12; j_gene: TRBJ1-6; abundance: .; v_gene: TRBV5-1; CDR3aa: ASSPRQGYSPLH
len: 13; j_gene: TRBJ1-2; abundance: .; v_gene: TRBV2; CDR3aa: ASSDIRQTIYGYT
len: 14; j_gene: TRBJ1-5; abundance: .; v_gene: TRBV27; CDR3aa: ASSLSRTGGNQPQH
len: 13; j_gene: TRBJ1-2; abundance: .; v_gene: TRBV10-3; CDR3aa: AISESLPGDYGYT
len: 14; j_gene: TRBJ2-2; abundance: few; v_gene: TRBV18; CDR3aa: ASSPPLAGRTGELF
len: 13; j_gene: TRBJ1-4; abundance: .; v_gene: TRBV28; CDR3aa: ASSSRQGLWEKLF
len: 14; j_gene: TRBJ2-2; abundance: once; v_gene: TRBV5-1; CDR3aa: ASRYSGGTNTGELF
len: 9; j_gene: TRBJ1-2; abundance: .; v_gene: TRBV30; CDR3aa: AWSEGYGYT
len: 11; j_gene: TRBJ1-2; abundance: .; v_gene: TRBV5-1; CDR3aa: ASSLPRSGGYT
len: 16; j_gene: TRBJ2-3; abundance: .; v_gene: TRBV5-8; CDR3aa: ASSLALTSGGAADTQY
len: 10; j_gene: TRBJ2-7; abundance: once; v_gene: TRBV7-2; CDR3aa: ASSFTGVEQY
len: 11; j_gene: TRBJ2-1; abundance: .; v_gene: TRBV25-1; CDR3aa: ASRADVRGEQF
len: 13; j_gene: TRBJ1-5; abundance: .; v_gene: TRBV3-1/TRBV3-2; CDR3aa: ASSHSGGVGQPQH
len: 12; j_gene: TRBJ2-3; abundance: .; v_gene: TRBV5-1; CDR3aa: ASSLLQGTDTQY
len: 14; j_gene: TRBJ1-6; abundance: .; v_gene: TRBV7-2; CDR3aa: ASSLEGTGGSSPLH
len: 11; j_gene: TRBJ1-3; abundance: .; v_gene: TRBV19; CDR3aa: ASSMISGNTIY
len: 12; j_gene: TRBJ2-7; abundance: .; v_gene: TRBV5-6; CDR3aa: ASSFRTVTYEQY
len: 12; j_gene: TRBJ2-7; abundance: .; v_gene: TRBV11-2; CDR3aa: ASSLTSQVHEQY
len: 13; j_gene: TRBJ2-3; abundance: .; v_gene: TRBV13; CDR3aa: ASSWGQGASDTQY
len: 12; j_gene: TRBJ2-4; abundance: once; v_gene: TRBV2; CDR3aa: ASRVQGLANIQY
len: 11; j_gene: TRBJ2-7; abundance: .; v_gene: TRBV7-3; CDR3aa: ASRGRDMYEQY
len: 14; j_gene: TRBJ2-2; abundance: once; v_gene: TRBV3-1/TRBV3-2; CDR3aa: ASSQEERWGAGELF
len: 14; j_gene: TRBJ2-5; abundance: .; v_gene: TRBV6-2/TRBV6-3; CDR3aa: ASSQGLAWGEETQY
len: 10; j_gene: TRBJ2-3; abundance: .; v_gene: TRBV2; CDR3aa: ASSEQRGEQY
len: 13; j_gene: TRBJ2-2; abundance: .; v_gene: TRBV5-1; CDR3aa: ASSLQGMNTGELF
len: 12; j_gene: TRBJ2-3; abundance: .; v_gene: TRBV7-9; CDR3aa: ASTGTGSTDTQY
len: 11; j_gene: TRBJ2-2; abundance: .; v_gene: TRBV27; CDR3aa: ASSFSLTGELF
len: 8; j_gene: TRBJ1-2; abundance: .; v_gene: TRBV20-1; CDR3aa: SAKRGDYT
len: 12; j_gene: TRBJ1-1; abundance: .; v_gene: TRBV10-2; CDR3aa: ASRRDRGNTEAF